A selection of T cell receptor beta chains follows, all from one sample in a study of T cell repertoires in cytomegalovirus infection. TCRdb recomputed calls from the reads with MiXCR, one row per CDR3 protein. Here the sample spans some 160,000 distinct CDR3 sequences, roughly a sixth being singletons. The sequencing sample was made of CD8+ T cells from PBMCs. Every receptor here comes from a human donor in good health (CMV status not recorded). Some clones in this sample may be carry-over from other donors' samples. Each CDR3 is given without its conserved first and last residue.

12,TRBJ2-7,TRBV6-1,ASSQVAGGYEQY
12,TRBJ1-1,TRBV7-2,ASSTEQGLSEAF
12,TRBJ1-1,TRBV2,ASSETTGVTEAF
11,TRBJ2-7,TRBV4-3,ASSQDRGYEQY
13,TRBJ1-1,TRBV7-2,ASSLGVLKRSEAF
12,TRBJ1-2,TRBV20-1,SARAGTDFYGYT
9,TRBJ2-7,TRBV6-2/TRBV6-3,ASSNPGEQY
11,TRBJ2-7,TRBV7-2,ASSLFSSYEQY
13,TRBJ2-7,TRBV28,ASSLVHSSSYEQY
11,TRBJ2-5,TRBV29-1,SVPCTDQETQY
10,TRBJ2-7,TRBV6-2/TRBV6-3,ASLGSNYEQY
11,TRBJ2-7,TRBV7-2,ATSGDPKYEQY
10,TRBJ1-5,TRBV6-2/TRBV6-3,ASSKRYQPQH
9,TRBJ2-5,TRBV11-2,ASSLPGTQY
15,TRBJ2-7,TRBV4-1,ASSQELQQASSYEQY
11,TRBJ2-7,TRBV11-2,ASSPGSYYEQY
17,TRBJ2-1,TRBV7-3,ASSSVAGGPLHSYNEQF
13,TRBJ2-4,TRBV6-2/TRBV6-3,ASSYSQLAKNIQY
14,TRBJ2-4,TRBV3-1,ASSPTGAGAKNIQY
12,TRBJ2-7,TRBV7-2,ASSSRLGGYEQY
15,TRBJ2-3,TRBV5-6,ASRSDRGRLRTDTQY